A single sample is the source of the 12 T cell receptor beta chains below, sequenced in a study of tissue T cells after allogeneic stem cell transplantation. The time point was: mouse harvest day 7 after allogeneic transplant. Tail vein injection delivered 10^7 T-cell-depleted bone marrow cells and 10^6 splenic CD5+ T cells. Assay: immunoSEQ multiplex PCR; the TCRdb copy retains only in-frame clones and omits some. Of roughly 8,100 clones detected, roughly 47% appear once; the ten largest clones hold about 12%. Sequences were obtained from lymph node tissue. Receptor source: a female BALB/c mouse given C57BL/6 T cells with graft-versus-host disease after an allogeneic hematopoietic cell transplant.

Turning to this clone: Here the gene names and germline are mouse. From the germline J gene comes the end of the CDR3, since the read stops 1 residue before it. This chain joins TRBV5 and TRBJ2-7; unclear D gene. The CDR3 is 13 amino acids. Germline loops: CDR1 LGHNA, CDR2 YNLKQL (reference sequence). The V end lost 0 bases, the J end lost 3 bases, and 6 bases lay between the germline ends. CDR3 sequence: CASSQDAVYEQYF. Incomplete CDR3 DNA: TGTGCCAGCAGCCAAGATGCAGTCTATGAACAGTAC.

On this clone: Gene names and germline match the mouse. The CDR3 is cut off 1 residue early in the read; its end comes from the germline J gene. This sequence joins TRBV13-1 and TRBJ1-6; D remains unclear. TRBJ1-6 belongs to the ORF category, with a function that is uncertain. This CDR3 region has 11 residues. Between the trimmed V and J ends, which lost 0 bases and 13 bases, there was a span of 5 bases. Germline V gene sequence: CDR1 NSHNY, CDR2 SYGAGN. Incomplete CDR3 DNA: TGTGCCAGCAGTGATGGTTCTCCCCTCTAC. As protein: CASSDGSPLY. The full CDR3 reads CASSDGSPLYF.

Of note for this clone: Genes here carry mouse names. The read finishes 1 residue shy of the CDR3 end, and the germline J gene is used to complete it. V gene TRBV3 combines with J gene TRBJ1-1; D gene unclear. CDR1 and CDR2 from the germline V gene are SNHLY and FYNGKV (reference sequence). The CDR3 runs to 13 residues. Trimming took 2 bases from V and 0 from J, leaving 4 bases between them. The CDR3 sequence is CASSLTANTEVFF. The CDR3 bases that were read are TGTGCCAGCAGCTTAACAGCAAACACAGAAGTCTTC. The full variable domain, in which reference TRBV3 and TRBJ1-1 provide the parts outside the CDR3, is GPKVLQIPSHQIIDMGQMVTLNCDPVSNHLYFYWYKQILGQQMEFLVNFYNGKVMEKSKLFKDQFSVERPDGSYFTLKIQPTALEDSAVYFCASSLTANTEVFFGKGTRLTVV.

With regard to this clone: Gene names follow the mouse nomenclature. The read terminates 1 residue ahead of where the CDR3 ends, so the germline J gene completes it. V and J are TRBV1 and TRBJ2-5; 8 bases map to TRBD1. This CDR3 has 14 residues. V lost 3 bases, J lost 7 bases, and 6 bases stayed unmatched. The germline V gene has CDR1 NSQYPW and CDR2 LRSPGD (reference sequence). The CDR3 sequence: CTCSAGQGGYTQYF. The CDR3 DNA, read in part, is TGCACCTGCAGTGCCGGACAGGGAGGGTACACCCAGTAC.

Points on this clone: The germline and genes are mouse ones. The missing CDR3 end, 1 residue past where the read stops, is filled in from the germline J gene. V gene TRBV13-1 combines with J gene TRBJ1-4, with TRBD1 matching over 9 bases. With 3 bases clipped from V and 0 bases from J, the junction kept 0 bases outside the gene matches. The germline gives CDR1 NSHNY, CDR2 SYGAGN. This CDR3 contains 15 residues. The CDR3 here is CASSGQGVSNERLFF. The covered CDR3 bases are TGTGCCAGCAGTGGACAGGGGGTTTCCAACGAAAGATTATTT. Complete variable domain (other parts from reference TRBV13-1 and TRBJ1-4): EAAVTQSPRNKVTVTGGNVTLSCRQTNSHNYMYWYRQDTGHGLRLIHYSYGAGNLRIGDVPDGYKATRTTQEDFFLLLELASPSQTSLYFCASSGQGVSNERLFFGHGTKLSVL.

The sample holds a few counts of this clone. The listed genes are named as in mouse. The CDR3 goes on 1 residue after the read ends, and that part is filled in from the germline J gene. V is TRBV4 and J is TRBJ1-4, with D perhaps matching TRBD1 (6 bases). Trimming cost V 4 bases and J 5 bases, with 8 bases left between them. CDR1 and CDR2 from the germline V gene are LGHDT and YNNKQL (reference sequence). This CDR3 is 13 amino acids long. This CDR3 reads CASSSGQNERLFF. Incomplete CDR3 DNA: TGTGCCAGCAGCTCGGGACAAAACGAAAGATTATTT.

Details on this clone: Gene names follow the mouse nomenclature. The read terminates 1 residue before the CDR3 end, so the remaining end is supplied by the germline J gene. This sequence joins TRBV26 and TRBJ2-1; maybe TRBD2 (5 bases). Trimming pared 2 bases from V and 3 bases from J, leaving 8 bases between. This CDR3 region has 14 residues. Germline CDR1 and CDR2: KGHPV and FQNQEV (reference sequence). The CDR3 bases that were read are TGTGCCAGCAGTCTGGCGGACTCCTATGCTGAGCAGTTC. As protein: CASSLADSYAEQF. The CDR3 as a whole reads CASSLADSYAEQFF.

Note on this clone: Germline and genes here are mouse. The missing CDR3 end, 1 residue past where the read stops, is filled in from the germline J gene. The J gene is TRBJ1-3, the V gene TRBV29; a weak D match, TRBD1 (5 bases). Looked up from germline, CDR1 is MSHET and CDR2 is SYDVDS. The V gene lost 1 base and the J gene lost 4 bases, with 8 bases spanning the gap. This CDR3 contains 14 residues. The covered CDR3 bases are TGTGCTAGCAGTTTATGGACATCAGGAAATACGCTCTAT. This translates into CASSLWTSGNTLY. The whole CDR3 sequence reads CASSLWTSGNTLYF. Together with reference TRBV29 and TRBJ1-3, the CDR3 gives the full variable domain: DMKVTQMPRYLIKRMGENVLLECGQDMSHETMYWYRQDPGLGLQLIYISYDVDSNSEGDIPKGYRVSRKKREHFSLILDSAKTNQTSVYFCASSLWTSGNTLYFGEGSRLIVV.

This clone appeared a few times. The listed genes are named as in mouse. With the read ending 1 residue before the CDR3 end, the germline J gene is used to fill in that end. The genes are TRBV26 and TRBJ1-5; tentatively, D is TRBD1 (5 bases). Trimming took 7 bases from V and 0 from J, leaving 7 bases between them. The CDR3 contains 13 residues. Germline lookup yields CDR1 KGHPV and CDR2 FQNQEV (reference sequence). CDR3 region: CASIRDNNQAPLF. The CDR3 bases that were read are TGTGCCAGCATCAGGGATAACAACCAGGCTCCGCTT.

This clone qualifies as medium-sized (0.01 to 0.1%). The genes and germline here are from mouse. From the germline J gene comes the end of the CDR3, since the read stops 1 residue before it. The V call is TRBV16, the J call TRBJ2-3; TRBD2 matches at 12 bases. This CDR3 comprises 16 residues. J lost 6 bases, V lost 0 bases, and 4 bases had no gene match. The germline CDR1 and CDR2 sequences are SGHSA and FRNQAP. The covered CDR3 bases are TGTGCAAGCAGCTTAGAGACTGGGGGGGCGCGGGAAACGCTGTAT. It yields the protein CASSLETGGARETLY. The CDR3, in full, reads CASSLETGGARETLYF.

As to this clone: The gene symbols are mouse symbols. The CDR3 end falls 1 residue outside the read, so it is completed with the germline J gene. The chain recombines TRBV26 with TRBJ1-1; TRBD1 matches 7 bases. CDR3 length equals 13 residues. The V gene end was trimmed by 5 bases and the J gene end by 1 base; junction bases not matched to a gene: 1. Germline CDR1 KGHPV, CDR2 FQNQEV (reference sequence). The part of the CDR3 DNA that was read is TGTGCCAGCAGTGGGGACAGAAACACAGAAGTCTTC. Its protein is CASSGDRNTEVF. In full, the CDR3 reads CASSGDRNTEVFF. The variable domain in full, with the rest retrieved from reference TRBV26 and TRBJ1-1, is NSKVIQTPRYLVKGQGQKAKMRCIPEKGHPVVFWYQQNKNNEFKFLINFQNQEVLQQIDMTEKRFSAECPSNSPCSLEIQSSEAGDSALYLCASSGDRNTEVFFGKGTRLTVV.

With regard to this clone: Mouse gene names apply. The sequenced fragment ends 1 residue before the CDR3 boundary, so the rest is inferred from the germline J gene. The chain couples TRBV26 to TRBJ2-4, with D possibly TRBD1 on 6 matching bases. V lost 2 bases and J lost 4, with 7 bases in between. CDR3 size: 13 residues. The V gene's germline CDR1 is KGHPV and CDR2 FQNQEV (reference sequence). The sequenced CDR3 bases are TGTGCCAGCAGTCTGGGACAGAAAAACACCTTGTAC. It yields the protein CASSLGQKNTLY. The whole CDR3 region reads CASSLGQKNTLYF.